The text below deals with one T cell receptor beta chain. Its antigen is currently unknown. The record originates from a study of T cell clonotyping in hematopoietic cell transplantation. Notes on the study in general: Recipient TCR diversity dropped after transplant; expanded clonotypes rose from day 30 to 180. No sorting was done, leaving CD4 and CD8 contributions mixed.

This sample's time point: recipient sample about 28 days before transplant, after cytoreduction. Sequencing used immunoSEQ multiplex PCR; TCRdb keeps in-frame clones, though not all of them. The sample consists of approximately 22,000 clones, around 90% of them appearing once. This TCR derives from a man aged 18 to 30 with biphenotypic leukemia. Some clones in this sample may be carry-over from other donors' samples. Sequences were derived from peripheral blood mononuclear cells, sampled before stem cell transplant.

The CDR3 DNA reads TGTGCCAGCAGCCGGAGCGGTCGGGGCACCGGGGAGCTGTTTTTT. Protein sequence: CASSRSGRGTGELFF. The chain carries TRBV13 and TRBJ2-2, with D tentatively TRBD2 (5 bases). Germline assignment: CDR1 PRHDT and CDR2 FYEKMQ (reference sequence). The CDR3 runs 15 residues. Trimming pared 5 bases from V and 4 bases from J, leaving 14 bases between. Together with reference TRBV13 and TRBJ2-2, the CDR3 gives the full variable domain: AAGVIQSPRHLIKEKRETATLKCYPIPRHDTVYWYQQGPGQDPQFLISFYEKMQSDKGSIPDRFSAQQFSDYHSELNMSSLELGDSALYFCASSRSGRGTGELFFGEGSRLTVL.